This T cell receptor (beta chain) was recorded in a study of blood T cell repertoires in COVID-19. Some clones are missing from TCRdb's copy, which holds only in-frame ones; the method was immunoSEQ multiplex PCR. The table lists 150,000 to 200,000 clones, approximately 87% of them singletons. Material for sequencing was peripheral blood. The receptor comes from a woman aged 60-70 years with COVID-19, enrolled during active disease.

The CDR3 DNA is TGTGCCAGCAGTTTATCGGCAGGGCTGTCGGGCTACACCTTC. Translated: CASSLSAGLSGYTF. The V and J genes are TRBV27 and TRBJ1-2; the D gene is possibly TRBD1 (5 bases). Germline V lookup: CDR1 MNHEY, CDR2 SMNVEV (reference sequence). V lost 0 bases, J lost 8 bases, and 13 bases lay in between. The CDR3 extends over 14 amino acids.